This passage covers 17 T cell receptor beta chains from one sample sequenced in a study of cytotoxic CD8 clonotypes in ibrutinib-treated CLL. Assay: immunoSEQ multiplex PCR; the TCRdb copy retains only in-frame clones and omits some. The sample yields 29,000 or so clones, about 70% seen once. This material consisted of PBMCs, taken after 24 months of ibrutinib treatment. These receptors were taken from a human donor with chronic lymphocytic leukemia.

The V gene is TRBV27, the J gene TRBJ1-3; D possibly corresponds to TRBD1 (6 bases). V was clipped by 3 bases and J by 2 bases, with 11 bases between them. Germline CDR1 is MNHEY and CDR2 is SMNVEV (reference sequence). The CDR3 extends over 15 amino acids. CDR3 in DNA: TGTGCCAGCAGTTTCAGGGGAAGGGCTGGAAACACCATATATTTT. Encoded protein: CASSFRGRAGNTIYF.

This clone was observed many times. The sample carries other DNA sequences with the same CDR3. J is TRBJ1-2 and V is TRBV19, with D uncertain. The CDR3 extends over 11 amino acids. The germline V gene has CDR1 LNHDA and CDR2 SQIVND (reference sequence). With 7 bases removed from V and 8 bases from J, the gap between germline ends came to 11 bases. Written as DNA, the CDR3 is TGTGCCAGTATCTCCGGGGAAGGCTACACCTTC. Protein sequence: CASISGEGYTF.

This clone came up once. The chain is built from TRBV6-5 and TRBJ2-5; D may be TRBD2 (5 bases). The CDR3 contains 15 residues. V gave up 6 bases and J gave up 2 bases, with 16 bases separating them. Germline CDR1 MNHEY, CDR2 SVGAGI. The CDR3 bases are TGTGCCAGCAGCCACGGGAAGGACTTTCAAGAGACCCAGTACTTC. It is translated as CASSHGKDFQETQYF.

This sequence joins TRBV14 and TRBJ2-2; D is undetermined. The CDR3 covers 14 residues. Trimming removed 1 base at V and 4 bases at J, with 7 bases between. Germline V gene sequence: CDR1 SGHDN, CDR2 FVKESK. The CDR3 reads CASSQARATGELFF. The CDR3 bases are TGTGCCAGCAGCCAAGCCCGAGCCACCGGGGAGCTGTTTTTT. Looking up the rest from reference TRBV14 and TRBJ2-2 gives the full variable domain: EAGVTQFPSHSVIEKGQTVTLRCDPISGHDNLYWYRRVMGKEIKFLLHFVKESKQDESGMPNNRFLAERTGGTYSTLKVQPAELEDSGVYFCASSQARATGELFFGEGSRLTVL.

Only one count was recorded for this clone. This chain uses TRBV4-3 with TRBJ1-2; 9 bases fit TRBD1. The J segment lost 2 bases and the V segment lost 3 bases, leaving 4 bases of the junction unmatched. The CDR3 is 15 residues long. Per the germline V gene, CDR1 is LGHNA and CDR2 is YSLEER. The CDR3 nucleotides read TGCGCCAGCAGCCAGGGGGACAGGGAAAACTATGGCTACACCTTC. Protein sequence: CASSQGDRENYGYTF.

The chain carries TRBV5-1 and TRBJ2-5; D gene uncertain. Germline assignment: CDR1 SGHRS and CDR2 YFSETQ. This CDR3 has 14 residues. Trimming removed 3 bases from V and 2 bases from J, with 11 bases in between. CDR3 protein: CASSWAVAQETQYF. As DNA, the CDR3 is TGCGCCAGCAGCTGGGCGGTAGCTCAAGAGACCCAGTACTTC.

V gene TRBV6-4 combines with J gene TRBJ1-2; 8 positions match TRBD1. Germline loops: CDR1 MRHNA, CDR2 SNTAGT. CDR3 length: 15 residues. With 3 bases clipped from V and 8 bases from J, the junction kept 11 bases outside the gene matches. This CDR3 reads CASSEPGTGFFGYTF. As DNA, the CDR3 is TGTGCCAGCAGTGAACCCGGGACAGGATTTTTCGGCTACACCTTC.

The V and J genes are TRBV13 and TRBJ2-3; TRBD2 agrees at 10 bases. Germline V lookup: CDR1 PRHDT, CDR2 FYEKMQ (reference sequence). V shed 5 bases and J 4 bases; nucleotides not matched to a gene: 6. The CDR3 contains 15 residues. CDR3 in DNA: TGTGCCAGCAGCCGTTCTAGCGGGGGCCCAGATACGCAGTATTTT. Translation gives CASSRSSGGPDTQYF.

This sequence joins TRBV18 and TRBJ2-3; TRBD2 matches at 10 bases. This CDR3 has 15 residues. After removal of 1 base from V and 5 bases from J, the junction contained 3 bases not matched to a gene. The germline CDR1 and CDR2 sequences are KGHSH and LQKENI. The DNA of the CDR3 is TGTGCCAGCTCACCACGGACTAGCGGAGGAGATACGCAGTATTTT. It is translated as CASSPRTSGGDTQYF.

The chain is built from TRBV19 and TRBJ1-5; perhaps TRBD1 as D (6 bases). V was cut by 6 bases and J by 4 bases, with 13 bases left in between. Germline CDR1 reads LNHDA; CDR2 reads SQIVND (reference sequence). This CDR3 is built from 14 residues. Here the CDR3 DNA reads TGTGCCAGTAGCCGCGGGGGCGAGAATCAGCCCCAGCATTTT. Amino acid sequence: CASSRGGENQPQHF.

This clone was detected only a few times. This chain uses TRBV28 with TRBJ2-7, with a tentative D call TRBD1 (6 bases). CDR3 size: 13 residues. Between the trimmed V and J ends, which lost 2 bases and 8 bases, there was a span of 13 bases. Looked up from germline, CDR1 is MDHEN and CDR2 is SYDVKM. In nucleotides, the CDR3 is TGTGCCAGCAGTTTAGAACAGGGTGTGAAGCAGTACTTC. It encodes CASSLEQGVKQYF.

The V call is TRBV11-2, the J call TRBJ2-7; the D call may be TRBD1 or TRBD2 (5 bases each). The CDR3 is 15 amino acids. Germline lookup yields CDR1 SGHAT and CDR2 FQNNGV. V was shortened by 4 bases and J by 0 bases, with 13 bases between the two germline ends. This CDR3 is CASSSSGTASYEQYF. For the CDR3, the DNA is TGTGCCAGCAGCTCGTCCGGGACGGCCTCCTACGAGCAGTACTTC.

The chain's CDR3 is CASSVLGSTDTQYF. CDR3 nucleotide sequence: TGTGCCAGCAGCGTATTGGGGAGCACAGATACGCAGTATTTT. The chain carries TRBV9 and TRBJ2-3, with D unresolved. The CDR3 loop spans 14 amino acids. With 1 base removed from V and 0 bases from J, the gap between germline ends came to 6 bases. Germline values: CDR1 SGDLS, CDR2 YYNGEE.

V is TRBV7-6 and J is TRBJ2-1; TRBD2 agrees at 12 bases. CDR1 SGHVS and CDR2 FNYEAQ come from the germline V gene. The CDR3 sequence is 15 residues long. The V segment lost 4 bases and the J segment 7 bases; nucleotides outside the gene matches: 5. The chain's CDR3 is CASSSGGLAGNEQFF. The CDR3, as DNA: TGTGCCAGCAGCTCCGGGGGACTAGCGGGTAATGAGCAGTTCTTC.

This clone appeared a few times. This rearrangement joins TRBV19 to TRBJ2-7, with 8 nucleotides matching TRBD1. CDR1 and CDR2 from the germline V gene are LNHDA and SQIVND (reference sequence). The CDR3 has 14 amino acids. J was trimmed by 2 bases and V by 6 bases; bases with no gene match: 6. The DNA of the CDR3 is TGTGCCAGTAGCTTAACAGGGGGGACCTACGAGCAGTACTTC. This translates into CASSLTGGTYEQYF.

The chain has TRBV5-6 and TRBJ1-2; D gene uncertain. Between the trimmed V and J ends, which lost 7 bases and 4 bases, there was a span of 17 bases. The germline CDR1 and CDR2 sequences are SGHDT and YYEEEE. The CDR3 is 14 residues long. In nucleotides, the CDR3 is TGTGCCAGCCGCCCCCGAGCCAGGCTCTATGGCTACACCTTC. Its translation: CASRPRARLYGYTF.

This clone was observed a handful of times. V is TRBV7-2 and J is TRBJ1-1; no definite D call. This CDR3 region has 14 residues. CDR1 is SGHTA, CDR2 FQGNSA, per germline. V was trimmed by 3 bases and J by 1 base, leaving 9 bases between them. CDR3 in DNA: TGTGCCAGCAGCTTTGCGAAGGAGAACACTGAAGCTTTCTTT. It translates to CASSFAKENTEAFF. Full variable domain (rest looked up from reference TRBV7-2 and TRBJ1-1): GAGVSQSPSNKVTEKGKDVELRCDPISGHTALYWYRQSLGQGLEFLIYFQGNSAPDKSGLPSDRFSAERTGGSVSTLTIQRTQQEDSAVYLCASSFAKENTEAFFGQGTRLTVV.